This T cell receptor beta chain stems from a study of T cell repertoires in cytomegalovirus infection. Study details: Evidence of both CMV infection and a matching HLA type came from public TCR beta signatures.

General observations from the study: CMV-specific TCR beta clonotypes restricted by HLA-C dominated the ex vivo response.

Each CDR3 protein is one row after TCRdb ran MiXCR on the reads. The table records about 300,000 distinct CDR3 sequences, about 9.2% of them present only once. V gave up 5 bases and J gave up 3 bases; unmatched junction bases: 6. Germline V CDR1 and CDR2: MDHEN, SYDVKM. There are 15 residues in the CDR3. This clonotype was picked up many times. The antigen is unknown. What was sequenced was PBMCs. The receptor's source is a human donor in good health (CMV status not recorded). Some clones in this sample may be carry-over from other donors' samples. The V and J genes are TRBV28 and TRBJ1-5; 8 bases align to TRBD1. CDR3 in amino acids: CASSPGQGFNQPQHF. CDR3 bases: TGTGCCAGCAGTCCAGGACAGGGCTTCAATCAGCCCCAGCATTTT.